Sequencing of this T cell receptor beta chain was carried out in a study of CD8 T cells in ankylosing spondylitis. Preparation of TCR beta libraries was done by quantitative 5'-RACE with molecular barcodes. TCRdb analysed the 5' RACE reads with MiXCR anew, one entry per CDR3 protein. The sample comprises 160,000 or so distinct CDR3 sequences, around a tenth of which are singletons, and more than 13% rests with the top ten. This clonotype was detected a few times. Its antigen is as yet unknown. Regarding the study as a whole: Prior work had noted some motif variants in reactive arthritis blood and synovial fluid.

This CDR3 contains 16 residues. From germline, CDR1 is LNHDA and CDR2 SQIVND (reference sequence). The junction had 3 bases not matched to a gene; V was cut back by 3 bases and J by 0 bases. Sequencing used blood, either unsorted or a sorted T cell fraction (not recorded which). The rearrangement joins TRBV19 to TRBJ2-1; 9 nucleotides match TRBD1. This clonotype was sampled from a female donor with ankylosing spondylitis or in good health (not recorded which). Here the CDR3 reads CASSIGQGPSYNEQFF. The CDR3 DNA sequence: TGTGCCAGTAGTATCGGACAGGGGCCCTCCTACAATGAGCAGTTCTTC. The full variable domain, with the rest looked up from reference TRBV19 and TRBJ2-1, is DGGITQSPKYLFRKEGQNVTLSCEQNLNHDAMYWYRQDPGQGLRLIYYSQIVNDFQKGDIAEGYSVSREKKESFPLTVTSAQKNPTAFYLCASSIGQGPSYNEQFFGPGTRLTVL.